These 15 T cell receptor beta chains share one sample of origin, sequenced in a study of blood T cell repertoires in COVID-19. TCRdb's table, derived via immunoSEQ multiplex PCR, lists solely in-frame clones and lacks some. The top ten hold 0.95% to 1.5% of the sample, which has roughly 410,000 clones, more than 70% seen once. The sample consisted of peripheral blood. These receptors all stem from a man aged 35 to 55 with acute or convalescent COVID-19.

The rearrangement joins TRBV3-1 (or the pseudogene TRBV3-2) to TRBJ2-1, with TRBD2 matching over 12 bases. Trimming cost V 5 bases and J 0 bases; bases outside gene matches: 5. Germline V CDR1 and CDR2: LGHDT, YNNKEL (reference sequence). The CDR3 is 17 residues long. DNA for the CDR3: TGTGCCAGCAGCTGGACTAGCGGGATGAGCTCCTACAATGAGCAGTTCTTC. Residues: CASSWTSGMSSYNEQFF.

This clone showed up just once. The rearrangement uses TRBV7-9 and TRBJ2-3; TRBD2 agrees at 8 bases. V shed 2 bases, J shed 6 bases, and the junction held 4 bases outside the gene matches. Germline V gives CDR1 SEHNR, CDR2 FQNEAQ (reference sequence). The CDR3 has 14 amino acids. CDR3 region: CASSLSGRRDTQYF. Written as DNA, the CDR3 is TGTGCCAGCAGCTTAAGCGGGAGAAGGGATACGCAGTATTTT.

The chain links TRBV30 to TRBJ1-2; 8 nucleotides align to TRBD1. With 2 bases clipped from V and 8 bases from J, the junction kept 7 bases outside the gene matches. The CDR3 is 13 residues long. CDR1 and CDR2 from the germline V gene are GTSNPN and SVGIG (reference sequence). CDR3 nucleotide sequence: TGTGCCTGGAGTCAAGGACAGGGAGGAGGCTACACCTTC. This sequence encodes CAWSQGQGGGYTF.

The chain uses TRBV12-3 or TRBV12-4 and TRBJ1-4, with 10 bases identical to TRBD1. The trim removed 8 bases at V and 6 bases at J, leaving 3 bases unmatched. CDR3 length equals 13 residues. The CDR3 DNA reads TGTGCCAGCGGACAGGGGGGGGATGAAAAACTGTTTTTT. It encodes CASGQGGDEKLFF.

The rearrangement links TRBV27 to TRBJ1-2; weak D call: TRBD1 (6 bases). The germline gives CDR1 MNHEY, CDR2 SMNVEV (reference sequence). The V gene lost 8 bases and the J gene lost 2 bases, with 12 bases spanning the gap. The CDR3 loop spans 13 amino acids. CDR3 sequence (DNA): TGTGCCAGCGGACACGGACAGAACTATGGCTACACCTTC. As protein: CASGHGQNYGYTF.

This clone was recorded only once. The chain carries TRBV10-2 and TRBJ1-3; maybe TRBD1 (5 bases). Trimming took 8 bases from V and 4 from J, leaving 12 bases between them. The CDR3 has 13 amino acids. Germline-derived CDR1 and CDR2 are WSHSY and SAAADI. This CDR3 is CASQVGGGNTIYF. CDR3 in DNA: TGCGCCAGCCAGGTTGGGGGGGGAAACACCATATATTTT.

This chain connects TRBV5-4 to TRBJ1-1, with 7 bases lining up with TRBD1. CDR1 is SGHNT and CDR2 is YYREEE in the germline V gene (reference sequence). Trimming took 4 bases from V and 1 from J; bases not matched to a gene: 7. CDR3 length equals 15 residues. For the CDR3, the DNA is TGTGCCAGCAGCCGGGAGGGGGCCACGAACACTGAAGCTTTCTTT. It is translated as CASSREGATNTEAFF.

The CDR3 region is CASSLGLAGEFGETQYF. CDR3 DNA sequence: TGTGCCAGCAGCCTCGGACTAGCGGGAGAATTCGGAGAGACCCAGTACTTC. V is TRBV11-2 and J is TRBJ2-5, with 13 bases aligning to TRBD2. The CDR3 spans 17 residues. CDR1 is SGHAT, CDR2 FQNNGV, per germline. Trimming removed 5 bases from V and 4 bases from J; junction bases left unmatched: 10.

The chain uses TRBV5-4 and TRBJ2-7; 7 bases fit TRBD1. Germline V gene data show CDR1 as SGHNT and CDR2 as YYREEE (reference sequence). CDR3 size: 12 residues. V lost 2 bases to trimming and J lost 11 bases; unmatched junction nucleotides: 7. CDR3 nucleotide sequence: TGTGCCAGCAGCTTCGATGACAGGGTTAAGTACTTC. Its protein is CASSFDDRVKYF.

The chain has TRBV20-1 and TRBJ2-1; the D gene is possibly TRBD2 (5 bases). V lost 5 bases and J lost 12, with 11 bases in between. CDR1 is DFQATT and CDR2 is SNEGSKA in the germline V gene (reference sequence). CDR3 size: 10 residues. The CDR3 sequence is CSALLDLQFF. The CDR3, as DNA: TGCAGTGCTCTCTTGGACTTGCAGTTCTTC.

This chain links TRBV19 with TRBJ2-7; D possibly corresponds to TRBD1 (5 bases). Germline lookup yields CDR1 LNHDA and CDR2 SQIVND (reference sequence). Trimming took off 7 bases at V and 2 bases at J, with 15 bases between the two ends. This CDR3 has 14 amino acids. The CDR3 DNA sequence: TGTGCCAGTAATCAAGGAAGGGGCACCTACGAGCAGTACTTC. It codes for CASNQGRGTYEQYF.

This chain connects TRBV21-1 to TRBJ1-1. TRBV21-1 is listed as a pseudogene. The CDR3 runs to 14 residues. The CDR3 sequence: CASSKGGGNTEAFF. CDR3 in DNA: TGTGCCAGCAGCAAAGGGGGGGGGAACACTGAAGCTTTCTTT.

The V and J genes are TRBV5-1 and TRBJ1-1, with no clear D. This CDR3 has 15 amino acids. CDR1 and CDR2 from the germline V gene are SGHRS and YFSETQ. V lost 3 bases and J 5 bases, leaving 17 bases between the germline ends. The DNA for the CDR3 is TGCGCCAGCAGCTCCAATTCCGGGTTGGCGACTGAAGCTTTCTTT. Translated, it gives CASSSNSGLATEAFF.

The J gene is TRBJ1-5, the V gene TRBV28; perhaps TRBD1 as D (5 bases). The CDR3 has 14 amino acids. Trimming removed 5 bases from V and 0 bases from J, with 8 bases in between. The V gene's germline CDR1 is MDHEN and CDR2 SYDVKM. CDR3 sequence: CASSRQFSNQPQHF. DNA for the CDR3: TGTGCCAGCAGTCGACAGTTTAGCAATCAGCCCCAGCATTTT.

Comment on this clone: Sequence at one end of the junction differs from germline and may be a read error. This chain connects TRBV27 to TRBJ1-4; 9 positions match TRBD1. The CDR3 totals 13 residues. Germline values: CDR1 MNHEY, CDR2 SMNVEV (reference sequence). CDR3 residues: CASSFERGDRAVF. DNA of the CDR3: TGTGCCAGCAGTTTTGAACGGGGGGACAGGGCTGTTTTT.